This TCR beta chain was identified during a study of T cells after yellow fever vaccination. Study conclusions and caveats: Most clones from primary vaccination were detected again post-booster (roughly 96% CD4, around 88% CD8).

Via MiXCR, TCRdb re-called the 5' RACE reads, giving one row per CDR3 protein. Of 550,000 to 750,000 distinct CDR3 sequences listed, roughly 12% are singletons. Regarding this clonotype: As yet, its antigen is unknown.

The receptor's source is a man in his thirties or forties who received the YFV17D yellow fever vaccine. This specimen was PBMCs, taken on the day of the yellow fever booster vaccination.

As DNA, the CDR3 is TGCAGTGCTAGATCCGGGACAGAAGGAGAGACCCAGTACTTC. Protein: CSARSGTEGETQYF. This rearrangement joins TRBV20-1 to TRBJ2-5, with 7 bases identical to TRBD1. Germline V gives CDR1 DFQATT, CDR2 SNEGSKA (reference sequence). The CDR3 contains 14 residues. The V gene end was trimmed by 2 bases and the J gene end by 4 bases; junction bases not matched to a gene: 7.